This record concerns one TCR beta chain sequence. The data were taken from a study of cytomegalovirus exposure and HLA in healthy donors. This CDR3 comprises 13 residues. The junction had 7 bases not matched to a gene; V was cut back by 5 bases and J by 6 bases. Germline CDR1 reads GTSNPN; CDR2 reads SVGIG (reference sequence). 60 Vbeta and 13 Jbeta primers were used in PCR. Source study methods: The authors later counted 65 million to 90 million unique TCR beta chains, 9.5 million to 13 million of them shared. Using immunoSEQ multiplex PCR, the repertoire was profiled, and TCRdb retains in-frame clones only, with some absent. For V, J and clone size, that table is used; D and trimming come from the DNA. This table holds 150,000 or so clones, around 74% found once.

The J gene is TRBJ1-1, the V gene TRBV30; 9 nucleotides match TRBD1. This sequence originates from a female donor in good health and CMV-seronegative. Sequencing used PBMCs. CDR3 DNA sequence: TGTGCCTGGGGGAAAACAGGGGGCCCTGAAGCTTTCTTT. Its protein product is CAWGKTGGPEAFF.